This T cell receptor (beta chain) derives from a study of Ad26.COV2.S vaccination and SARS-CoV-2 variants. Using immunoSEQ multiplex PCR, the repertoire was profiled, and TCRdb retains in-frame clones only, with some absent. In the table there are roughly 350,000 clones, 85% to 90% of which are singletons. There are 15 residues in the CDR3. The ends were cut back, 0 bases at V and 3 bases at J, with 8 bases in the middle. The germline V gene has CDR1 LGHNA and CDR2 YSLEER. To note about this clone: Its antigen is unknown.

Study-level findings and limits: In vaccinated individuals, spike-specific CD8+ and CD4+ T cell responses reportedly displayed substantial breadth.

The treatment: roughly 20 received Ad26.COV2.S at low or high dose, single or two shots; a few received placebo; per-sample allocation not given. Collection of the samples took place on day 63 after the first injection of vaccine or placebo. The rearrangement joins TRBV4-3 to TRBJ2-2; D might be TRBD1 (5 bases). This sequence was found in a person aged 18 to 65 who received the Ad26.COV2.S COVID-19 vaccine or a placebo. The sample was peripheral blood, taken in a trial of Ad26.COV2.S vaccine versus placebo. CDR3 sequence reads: CASSQEVGDTGELFF. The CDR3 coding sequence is TGCGCCAGCAGCCAAGAAGTAGGGGACACCGGGGAGCTGTTTTTT.